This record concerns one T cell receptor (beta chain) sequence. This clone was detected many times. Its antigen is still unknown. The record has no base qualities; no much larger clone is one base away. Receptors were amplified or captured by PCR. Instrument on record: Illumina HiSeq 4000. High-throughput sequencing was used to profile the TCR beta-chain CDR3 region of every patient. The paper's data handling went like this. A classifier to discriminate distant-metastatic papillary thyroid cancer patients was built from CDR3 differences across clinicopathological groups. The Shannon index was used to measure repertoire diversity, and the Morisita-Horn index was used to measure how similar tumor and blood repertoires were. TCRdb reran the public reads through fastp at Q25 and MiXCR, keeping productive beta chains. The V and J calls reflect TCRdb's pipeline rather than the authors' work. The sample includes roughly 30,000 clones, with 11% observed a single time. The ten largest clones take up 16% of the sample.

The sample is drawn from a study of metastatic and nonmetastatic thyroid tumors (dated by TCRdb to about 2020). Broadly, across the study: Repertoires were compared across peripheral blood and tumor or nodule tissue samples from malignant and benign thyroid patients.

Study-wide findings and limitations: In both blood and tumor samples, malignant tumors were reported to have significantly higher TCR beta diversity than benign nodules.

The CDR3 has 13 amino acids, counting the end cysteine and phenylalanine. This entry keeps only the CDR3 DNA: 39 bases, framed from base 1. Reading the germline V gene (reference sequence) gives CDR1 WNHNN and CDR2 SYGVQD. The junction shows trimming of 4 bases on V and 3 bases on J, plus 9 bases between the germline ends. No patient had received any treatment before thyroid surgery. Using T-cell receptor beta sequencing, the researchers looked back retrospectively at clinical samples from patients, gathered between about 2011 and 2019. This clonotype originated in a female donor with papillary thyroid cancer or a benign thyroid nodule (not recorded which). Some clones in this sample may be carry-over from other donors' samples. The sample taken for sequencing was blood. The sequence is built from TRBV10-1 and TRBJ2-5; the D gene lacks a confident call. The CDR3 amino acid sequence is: CASSANREETQYF. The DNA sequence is TGCGCCAGCAGTGCTAACCGTGAAGAGACCCAGTACTTC.